This TCR beta chain appears in the sequencing data of a study of STAT5B mutations in CD4+ large granular lymphocyte leukemia. Worth noting for this clone: Its antigen is unidentified.

V lost 4 bases, J lost 6 bases, and 6 bases stayed unmatched. Germline V gene lookup returns CDR1 MGHDK and CDR2 SYGVNS. CDR3 size: 15 residues. Broader study findings: Main leukemic clonotypes were patient-specific, but about 26% appeared at low frequency elsewhere.

Libraries were prepared by immunoSEQ multiplex PCR; TCRdb keeps only in-frame clonotypes and omits some of them. The data hold around 32,000 clones, with around 84% observed a single time. The V call is TRBV25-1, the J call TRBJ2-5; 12 positions agree with TRBD2. Sequencing was done on a sample of CD4+ T cells from blood buffy coats. The sequence came from a human donor in good health. DNA for the CDR3: TGTGCCAGCAGTGCTAGCGGGGGGGCCGGAAAGACCCAGTACTTC. Translating gives CASSASGGAGKTQYF.